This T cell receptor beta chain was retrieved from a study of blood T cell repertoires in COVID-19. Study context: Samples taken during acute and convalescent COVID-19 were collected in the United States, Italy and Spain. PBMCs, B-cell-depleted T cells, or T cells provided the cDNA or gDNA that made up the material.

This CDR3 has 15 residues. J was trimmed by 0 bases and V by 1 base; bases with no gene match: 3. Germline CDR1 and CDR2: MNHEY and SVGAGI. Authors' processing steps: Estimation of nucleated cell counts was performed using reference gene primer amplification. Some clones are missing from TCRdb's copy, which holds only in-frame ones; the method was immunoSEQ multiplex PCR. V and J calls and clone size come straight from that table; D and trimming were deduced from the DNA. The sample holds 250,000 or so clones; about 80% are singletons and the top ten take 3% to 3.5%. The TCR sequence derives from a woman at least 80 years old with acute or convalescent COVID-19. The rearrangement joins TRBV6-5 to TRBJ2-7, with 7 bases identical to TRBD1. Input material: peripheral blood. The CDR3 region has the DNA TGTGCCAGCAGTTACTTCGGGGACAGCTCCTACGAGCAGTACTTC. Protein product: CASSYFGDSSYEQYF.